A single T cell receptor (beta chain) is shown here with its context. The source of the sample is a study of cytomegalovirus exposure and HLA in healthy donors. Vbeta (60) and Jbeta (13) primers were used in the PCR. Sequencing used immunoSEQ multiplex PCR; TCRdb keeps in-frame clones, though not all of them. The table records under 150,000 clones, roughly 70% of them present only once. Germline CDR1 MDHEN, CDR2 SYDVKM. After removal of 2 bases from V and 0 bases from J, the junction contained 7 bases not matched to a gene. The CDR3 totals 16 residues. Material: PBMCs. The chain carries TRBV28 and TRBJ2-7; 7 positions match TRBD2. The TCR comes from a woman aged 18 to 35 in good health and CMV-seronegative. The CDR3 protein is CASSLTSSGFSYEQYF. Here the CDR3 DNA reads TGTGCCAGCAGTTTAACTTCTAGCGGTTTCTCCTACGAGCAGTACTTC.